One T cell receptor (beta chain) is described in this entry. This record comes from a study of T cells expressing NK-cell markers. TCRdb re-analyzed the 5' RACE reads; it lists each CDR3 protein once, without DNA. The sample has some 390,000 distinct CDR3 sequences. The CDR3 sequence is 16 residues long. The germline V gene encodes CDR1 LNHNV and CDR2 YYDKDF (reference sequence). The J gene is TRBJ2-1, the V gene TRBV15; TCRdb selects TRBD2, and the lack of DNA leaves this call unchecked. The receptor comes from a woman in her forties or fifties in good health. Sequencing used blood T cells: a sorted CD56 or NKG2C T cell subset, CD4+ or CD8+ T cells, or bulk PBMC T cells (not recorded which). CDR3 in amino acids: CATRPGRTISYNEQFF.